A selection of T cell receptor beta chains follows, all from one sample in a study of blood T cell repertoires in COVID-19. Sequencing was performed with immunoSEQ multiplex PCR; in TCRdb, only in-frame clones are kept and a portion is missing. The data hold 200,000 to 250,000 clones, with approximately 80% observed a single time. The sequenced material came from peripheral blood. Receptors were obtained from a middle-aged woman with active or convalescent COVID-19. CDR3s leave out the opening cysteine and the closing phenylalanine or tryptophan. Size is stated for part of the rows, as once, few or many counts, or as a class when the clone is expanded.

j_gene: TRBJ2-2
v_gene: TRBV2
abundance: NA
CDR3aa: ASSERTGHTGELF

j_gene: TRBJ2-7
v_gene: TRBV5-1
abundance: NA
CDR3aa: ASSLVGGNYEQY

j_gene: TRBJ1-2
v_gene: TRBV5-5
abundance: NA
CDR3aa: ASSWGDRADYGYT

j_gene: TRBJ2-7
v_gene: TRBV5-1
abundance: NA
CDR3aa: ASSFQQGVTSYEQY

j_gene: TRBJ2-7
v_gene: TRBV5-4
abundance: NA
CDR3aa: ASSLDAGSYEQY

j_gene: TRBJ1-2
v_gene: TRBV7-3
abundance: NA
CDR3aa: ASSSPPVYGYT

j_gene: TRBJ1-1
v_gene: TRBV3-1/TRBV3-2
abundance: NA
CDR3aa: ASSQETVSNTEAF

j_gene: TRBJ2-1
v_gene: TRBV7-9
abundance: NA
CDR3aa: ASSPSGEYNEQF

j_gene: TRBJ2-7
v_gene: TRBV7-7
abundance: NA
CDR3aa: ASSRDRSSYEQY

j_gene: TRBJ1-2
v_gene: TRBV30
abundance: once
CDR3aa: AWSGGRGTYGYT

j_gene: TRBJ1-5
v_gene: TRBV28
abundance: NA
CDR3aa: ASSRITGGNQPQH

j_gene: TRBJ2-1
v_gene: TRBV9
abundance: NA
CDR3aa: ASSVDWSSYNEQF

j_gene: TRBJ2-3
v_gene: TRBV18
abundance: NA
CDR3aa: ASSPLERSTDTQY

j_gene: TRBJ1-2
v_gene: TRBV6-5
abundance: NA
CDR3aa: ASSLQGSYGYT

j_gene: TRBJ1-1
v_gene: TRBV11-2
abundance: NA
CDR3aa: ASSLGRGSVNTEAF

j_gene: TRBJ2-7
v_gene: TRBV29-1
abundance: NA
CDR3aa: SVWTGGYEQY

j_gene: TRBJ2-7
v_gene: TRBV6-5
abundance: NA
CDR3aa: ASSKQGARDEQY

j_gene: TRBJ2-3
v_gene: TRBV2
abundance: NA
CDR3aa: ASILQGTDTQY

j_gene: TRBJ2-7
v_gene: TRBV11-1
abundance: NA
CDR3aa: ASSPRTGNYEQY

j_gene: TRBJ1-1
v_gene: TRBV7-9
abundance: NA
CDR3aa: ASSPAGGNTEAF

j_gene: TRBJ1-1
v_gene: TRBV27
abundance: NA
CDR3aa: ASSFGQGIEAF

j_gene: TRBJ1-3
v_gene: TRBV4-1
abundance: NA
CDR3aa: ASSQGANTGNTIY

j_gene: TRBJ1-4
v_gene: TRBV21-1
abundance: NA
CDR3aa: ASNSNGIPNEKLF

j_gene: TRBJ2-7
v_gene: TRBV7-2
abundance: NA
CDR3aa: ASSLFQGSSYEQY

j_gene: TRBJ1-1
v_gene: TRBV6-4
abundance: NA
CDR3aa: ASSDSSRATEAF

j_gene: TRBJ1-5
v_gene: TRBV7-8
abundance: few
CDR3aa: ASSSLQGFGNQPQH

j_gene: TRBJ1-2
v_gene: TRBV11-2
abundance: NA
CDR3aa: ASSAHQGPRSGYT

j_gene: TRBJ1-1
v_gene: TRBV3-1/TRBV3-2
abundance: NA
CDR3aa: ASSQSRGTEAF

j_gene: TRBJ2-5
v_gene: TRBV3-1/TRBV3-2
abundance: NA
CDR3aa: ASSQGTGESWETQY

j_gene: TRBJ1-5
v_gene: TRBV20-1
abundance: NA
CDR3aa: SASNNSNQPQH

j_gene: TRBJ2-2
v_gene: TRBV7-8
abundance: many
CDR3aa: ASSPFDFRAGELF

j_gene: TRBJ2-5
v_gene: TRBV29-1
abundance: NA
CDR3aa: SVTDRAQETQY

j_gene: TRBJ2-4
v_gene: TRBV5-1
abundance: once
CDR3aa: ASSWGQGATLAKNIQY

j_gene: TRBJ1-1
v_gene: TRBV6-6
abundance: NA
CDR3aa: ASSSSAGRSNTEAF

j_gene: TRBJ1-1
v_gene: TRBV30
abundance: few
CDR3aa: AWRPMVSGGYTEAF

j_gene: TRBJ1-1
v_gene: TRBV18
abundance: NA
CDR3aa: ASSPPNRADNTEAF

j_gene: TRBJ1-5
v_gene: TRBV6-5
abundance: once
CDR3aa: ASWDFNQPQH

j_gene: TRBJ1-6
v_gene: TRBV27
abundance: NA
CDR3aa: ASSSRGEGNSPLH

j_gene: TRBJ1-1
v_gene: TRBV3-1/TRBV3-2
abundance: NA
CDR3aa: ASTLTGAEAF

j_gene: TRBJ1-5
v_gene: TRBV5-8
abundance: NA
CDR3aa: ASSLRQGGHPNQPQH

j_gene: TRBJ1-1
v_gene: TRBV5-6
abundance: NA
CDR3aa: ASSLKLTGSDTEAF

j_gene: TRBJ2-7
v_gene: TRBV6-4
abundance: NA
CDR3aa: ASSEELWSYEQY

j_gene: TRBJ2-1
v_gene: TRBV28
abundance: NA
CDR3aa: ASSSFPNEQF

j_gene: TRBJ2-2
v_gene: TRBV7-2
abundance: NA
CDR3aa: ASSSYAGGNTGELF

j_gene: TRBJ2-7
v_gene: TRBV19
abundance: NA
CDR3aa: ASSEQTASYEQY

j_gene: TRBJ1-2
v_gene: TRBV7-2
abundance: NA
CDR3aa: ASSLPAEIYGYT

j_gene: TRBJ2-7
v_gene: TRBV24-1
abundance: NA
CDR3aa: ATSDPVVYEQY

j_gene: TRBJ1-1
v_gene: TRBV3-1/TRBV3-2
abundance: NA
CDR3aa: ASSLTPDTEAF